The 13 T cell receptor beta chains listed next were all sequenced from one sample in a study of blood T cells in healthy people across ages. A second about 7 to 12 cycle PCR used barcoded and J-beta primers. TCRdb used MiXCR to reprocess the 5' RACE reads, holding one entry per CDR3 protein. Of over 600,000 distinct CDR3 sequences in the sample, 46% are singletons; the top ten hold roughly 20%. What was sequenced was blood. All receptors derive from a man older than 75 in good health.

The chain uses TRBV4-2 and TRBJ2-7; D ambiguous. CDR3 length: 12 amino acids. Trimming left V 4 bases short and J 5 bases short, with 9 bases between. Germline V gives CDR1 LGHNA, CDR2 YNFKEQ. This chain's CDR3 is CASSPRRDEQYF. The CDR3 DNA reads TGTGCCAGCAGCCCTCGTAGAGACGAGCAGTACTTC.

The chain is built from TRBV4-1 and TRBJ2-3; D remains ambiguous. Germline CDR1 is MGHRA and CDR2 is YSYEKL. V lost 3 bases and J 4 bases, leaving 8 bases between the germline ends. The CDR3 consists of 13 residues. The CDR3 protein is CASSHEPADTQYF. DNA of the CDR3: TGCGCCAGCAGCCACGAGCCCGCAGATACGCAGTATTTT.

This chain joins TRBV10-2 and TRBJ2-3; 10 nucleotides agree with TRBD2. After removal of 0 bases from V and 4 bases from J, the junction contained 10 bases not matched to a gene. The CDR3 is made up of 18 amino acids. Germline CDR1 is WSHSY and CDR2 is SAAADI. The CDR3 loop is CASSESTDLAGVPDTQYF. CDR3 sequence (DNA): TGCGCCAGCAGTGAGTCGACAGATCTAGCGGGAGTCCCAGATACGCAGTATTTT.

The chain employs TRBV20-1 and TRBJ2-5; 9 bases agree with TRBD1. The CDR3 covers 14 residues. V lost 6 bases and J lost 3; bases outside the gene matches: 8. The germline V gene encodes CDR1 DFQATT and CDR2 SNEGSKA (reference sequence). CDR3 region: CSALGQGHEETQYF. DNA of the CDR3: TGCAGTGCCCTCGGACAGGGGCACGAAGAGACCCAGTACTTC.

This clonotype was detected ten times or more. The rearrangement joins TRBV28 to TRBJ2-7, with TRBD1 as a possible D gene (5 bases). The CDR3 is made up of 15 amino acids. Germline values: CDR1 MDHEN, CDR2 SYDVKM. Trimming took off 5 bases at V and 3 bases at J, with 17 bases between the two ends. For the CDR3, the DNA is TGTGCCAGCAGTCTTCGACCGACAGCAGACTACGAGCAGTACTTC. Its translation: CASSLRPTADYEQYF.

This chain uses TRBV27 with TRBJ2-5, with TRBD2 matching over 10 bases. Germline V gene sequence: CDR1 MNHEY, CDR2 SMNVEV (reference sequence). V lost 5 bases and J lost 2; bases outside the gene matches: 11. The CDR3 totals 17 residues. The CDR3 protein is CASSEIPGTSEQETQYF. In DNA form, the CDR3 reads TGTGCCAGCAGTGAAATTCCCGGGACTAGCGAACAAGAGACCCAGTACTTC.

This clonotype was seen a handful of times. The CDR3 DNA is TGTGCCAGCAGTTACTCGTCCAGGGAGTATGGCTACACCTTC. Residues: CASSYSSREYGYTF. V usage is TRBV6-5 and J usage is TRBJ1-2, with a possible D match to TRBD1 (5 bases). The V end was cut by 0 bases, the J end by 5 bases, with 10 bases between. Germline CDR1 MNHEY, CDR2 SVGAGI. The CDR3 contains 14 residues.

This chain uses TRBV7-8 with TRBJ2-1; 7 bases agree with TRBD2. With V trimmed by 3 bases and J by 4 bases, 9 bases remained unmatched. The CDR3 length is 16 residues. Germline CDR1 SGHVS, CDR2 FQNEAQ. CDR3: CASSLGRLAEYNEQFF. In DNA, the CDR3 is TGTGCCAGCAGCTTGGGGAGGCTAGCGGAATACAATGAGCAGTTCTTC. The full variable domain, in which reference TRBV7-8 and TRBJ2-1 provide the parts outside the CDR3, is GAGVSQSPRYKVAKRGQDVALRCDPISGHVSLFWYQQALGQGPEFLTYFQNEAQLDKSGLPSDRFFAERPEGSVSTLKIQRTQQEDSAVYLCASSLGRLAEYNEQFFGPGTRLTVL.

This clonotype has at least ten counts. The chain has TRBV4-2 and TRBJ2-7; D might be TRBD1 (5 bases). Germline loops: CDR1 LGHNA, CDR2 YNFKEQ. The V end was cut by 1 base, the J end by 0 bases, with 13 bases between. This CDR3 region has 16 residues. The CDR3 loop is CASSQATGSSSYEQYF. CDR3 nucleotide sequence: TGTGCCAGCAGCCAAGCTACAGGTAGTAGCTCCTACGAGCAGTACTTC.

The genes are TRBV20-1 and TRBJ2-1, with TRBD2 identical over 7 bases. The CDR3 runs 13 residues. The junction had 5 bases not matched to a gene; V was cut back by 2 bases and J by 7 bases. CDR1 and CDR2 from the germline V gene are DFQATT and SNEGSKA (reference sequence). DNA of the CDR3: TGCAGTGCTAGAACCAGCGGGACTAATGAGCAGTTCTTC. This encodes CSARTSGTNEQFF.

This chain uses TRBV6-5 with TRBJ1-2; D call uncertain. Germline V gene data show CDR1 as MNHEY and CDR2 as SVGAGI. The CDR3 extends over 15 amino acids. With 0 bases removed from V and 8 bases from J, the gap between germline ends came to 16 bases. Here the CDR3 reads CASSYSRAGVGGYTF. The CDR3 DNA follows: TGTGCCAGCAGTTACTCGAGGGCAGGCGTCGGGGGCTACACCTTC.

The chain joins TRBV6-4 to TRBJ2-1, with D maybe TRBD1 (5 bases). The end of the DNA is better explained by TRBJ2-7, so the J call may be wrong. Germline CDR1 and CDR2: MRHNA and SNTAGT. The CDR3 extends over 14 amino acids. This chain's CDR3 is CASSDTTENNEQYF. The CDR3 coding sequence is TGTGCCAGCAGTGACACGACAGAAAACAATGAGCAGTACTTC.

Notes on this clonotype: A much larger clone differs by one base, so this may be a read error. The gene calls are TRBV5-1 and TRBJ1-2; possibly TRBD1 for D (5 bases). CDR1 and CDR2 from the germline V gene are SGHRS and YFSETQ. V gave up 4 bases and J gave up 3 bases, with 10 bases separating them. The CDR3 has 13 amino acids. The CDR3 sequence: CASSPDIDYGYTF. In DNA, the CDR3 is TGCGCCAGCAGCCCGGACATTGACTATGGCTACACCTTC.